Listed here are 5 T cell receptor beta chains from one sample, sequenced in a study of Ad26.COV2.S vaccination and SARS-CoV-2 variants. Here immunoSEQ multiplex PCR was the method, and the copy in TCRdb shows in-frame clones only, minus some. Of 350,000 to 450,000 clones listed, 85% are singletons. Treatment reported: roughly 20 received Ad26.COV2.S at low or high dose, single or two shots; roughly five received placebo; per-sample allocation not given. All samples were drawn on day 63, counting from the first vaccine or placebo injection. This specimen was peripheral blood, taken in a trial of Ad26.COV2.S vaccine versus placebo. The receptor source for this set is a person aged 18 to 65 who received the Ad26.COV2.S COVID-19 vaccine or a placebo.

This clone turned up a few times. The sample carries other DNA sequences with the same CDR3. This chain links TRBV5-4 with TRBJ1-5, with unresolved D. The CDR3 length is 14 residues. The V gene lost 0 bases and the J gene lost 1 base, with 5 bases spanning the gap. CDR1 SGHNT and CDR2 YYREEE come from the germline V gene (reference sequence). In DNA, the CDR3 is TGTGCCAGCAGCTTGGGTGGGAGCAATCAGCCCCAGCATTTT. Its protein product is CASSLGGSNQPQHF.

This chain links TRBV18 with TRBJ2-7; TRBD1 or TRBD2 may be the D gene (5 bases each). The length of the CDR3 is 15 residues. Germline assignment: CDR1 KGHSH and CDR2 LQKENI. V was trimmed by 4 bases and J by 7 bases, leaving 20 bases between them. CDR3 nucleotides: TGTGCCAGCTCACTGGAAACCTGGTTCGAGGGGGAGCAGTACTTC. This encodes CASSLETWFEGEQYF.

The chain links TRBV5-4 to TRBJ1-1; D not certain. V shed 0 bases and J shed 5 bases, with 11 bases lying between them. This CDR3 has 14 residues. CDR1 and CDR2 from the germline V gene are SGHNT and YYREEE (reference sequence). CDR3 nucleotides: TGTGCCAGCAGCTTGGAGCTCCCTGGGACTGAAGCTTTCTTT. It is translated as CASSLELPGTEAFF.

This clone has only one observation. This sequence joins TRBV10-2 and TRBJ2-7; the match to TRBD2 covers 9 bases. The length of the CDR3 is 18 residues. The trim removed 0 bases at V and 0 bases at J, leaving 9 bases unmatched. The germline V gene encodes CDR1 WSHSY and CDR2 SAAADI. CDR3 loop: CASSESTGLAGSSYEQYF. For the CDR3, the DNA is TGCGCCAGCAGTGAGTCGACTGGGCTAGCGGGGAGCTCCTACGAGCAGTACTTC.

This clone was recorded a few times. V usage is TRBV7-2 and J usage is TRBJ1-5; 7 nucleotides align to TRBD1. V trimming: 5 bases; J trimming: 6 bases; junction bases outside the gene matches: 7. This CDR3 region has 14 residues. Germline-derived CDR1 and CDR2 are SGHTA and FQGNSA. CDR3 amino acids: CASSDRDSSQPQHF. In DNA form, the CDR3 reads TGTGCCAGCAGCGACAGGGATTCGAGTCAGCCCCAGCATTTT.